Below, 17 T cell receptor beta chains from the same sample are listed, as sequenced in a study of shared clonotypes between healthy human individuals. Only in-frame clones appear in the TCRdb table, and some are missing; sequencing was by immunoSEQ multiplex PCR. The sample carries 150,000 to 200,000 clones, over 50% recorded once. Material for sequencing was memory CD4+ T cells sorted from blood. This sample's subset: CD45RA-negative fraction. The receptors shown here come from a man aged 30 to 45 in good health.

This clone has at least ten counts. The rearrangement links TRBV9 to TRBJ2-1; 12 bases fit TRBD2. The J segment lost 6 bases and the V segment lost 0 bases, leaving 4 bases of the junction unmatched. The germline V gene has CDR1 SGDLS and CDR2 YYNGEE. The CDR3 is 16 residues long. The CDR3 is CASSVVGTSGPNEQFF. The CDR3 bases are TGTGCCAGCAGCGTAGTAGGGACTAGCGGGCCCAATGAGCAGTTCTTC.

The CDR3 DNA reads as TGTGCCAGCAGCTTAGGGACTAGCGGGATTTGGGAGACCCAGTACTTC. Translating it yields CASSLGTSGIWETQYF. V usage is TRBV11-2 and J usage is TRBJ2-5; 12 bases are shared with TRBD2. The CDR3 is 16 amino acids. Germline V lookup: CDR1 SGHAT, CDR2 FQNNGV. The trim removed 1 base at V and 5 bases at J, leaving 5 bases unmatched.

This chain joins TRBV5-4 and TRBJ2-1, with TRBD2 identical over 10 bases. With 1 base clipped from V and 8 bases from J, the junction kept 6 bases outside the gene matches. Germline CDR1 reads SGHNT; CDR2 reads YYREEE (reference sequence). The CDR3 is made up of 15 amino acids. DNA for the CDR3: TGTGCCAGCAGCTTGAGCGGGAGGGGGAGTGATGAGCAGTTCTTC. This codes for CASSLSGRGSDEQFF.

The V and J genes are TRBV11-2 and TRBJ2-2; possible D gene TRBD2, 6 bases. V lost 3 bases and J 0 bases, leaving 11 bases between the germline ends. The germline V gene encodes CDR1 SGHAT and CDR2 FQNNGV. The CDR3 is 16 residues long. CDR3 bases: TGTGCCAGCAGCTTCACGGCGGGAACGAACACCGGGGAGCTGTTTTTT. It translates to CASSFTAGTNTGELFF.

The V and J genes are TRBV11-3 and TRBJ2-3; D gene ambiguous. V was clipped by 4 bases and J by 5 bases, with 13 bases between them. The CDR3 extends over 14 amino acids. The germline gives CDR1 SGHNT, CDR2 YENEEA. The CDR3 DNA is TGTGCCAGCAGCTCCGCCGAACAACGAGATACGCAGTATTTT. Protein product: CASSSAEQRDTQYF. Based on the CDR3 plus reference TRBV11-3 and TRBJ2-3, the full variable domain is EAGVVQSPRYKIIEKKQPVAFWCNPISGHNTLYWYLQNLGQGPELLIRYENEEAVDDSQLPKDRFSAERLKGVDSTLKIQPAELGDSAVYLCASSSAEQRDTQYFGPGTRLTVL.

The chain uses TRBV6-6 and TRBJ1-1, with D perhaps matching TRBD1 (5 bases). This CDR3 region has 12 residues. Trimming left V 6 bases short and J 5 bases short, with 10 bases between. Germline V lookup: CDR1 MNHNY, CDR2 SVGAGI (reference sequence). CDR3 residues: CASRPTETEAFF. The CDR3 DNA sequence: TGTGCCAGCAGACCGACAGAGACTGAAGCTTTCTTT.

V usage is TRBV11-2 and J usage is TRBJ2-7, with a tentative D call TRBD2 (5 bases). The V end was cut by 4 bases, the J end by 1 base, with 11 bases between. Germline CDR1 SGHAT, CDR2 FQNNGV. The CDR3 is made up of 14 amino acids. CDR3 nucleotides: TGTGCCAGCAGCTCCTTAGCGCGATCCTACGAGCAGTACTTC. Translated: CASSSLARSYEQYF. Drawing the rest from reference TRBV11-2 and TRBJ2-7, the complete variable domain is EAGVAQSPRYKIIEKRQSVAFWCNPISGHATLYWYQQILGQGPKLLIQFQNNGVVDDSQLPKDRFSAERLKGVDSTLKIQPAKLEDSAVYLCASSSLARSYEQYFGPGTRLTVT.

The rearrangement joins TRBV7-8 to TRBJ2-3; D might be TRBD1 or TRBD2, each matching 6 bases. V lost 2 bases to trimming and J lost 4 bases, with 22 bases between them. This CDR3 spans 18 amino acids. From germline, CDR1 is SGHVS and CDR2 FQNEAQ. The CDR3 spells CASSLPRKWGADADTQYF. The CDR3 coding sequence is TGTGCCAGCAGCTTACCGAGGAAGTGGGGGGCAGATGCAGATACGCAGTATTTT.

The V call is TRBV25-1, the J call TRBJ2-7; no clear D gene. Germline V gene lookup returns CDR1 MGHDK and CDR2 SYGVNS. V was cut by 2 bases and J by 6 bases, with 14 bases left in between. This CDR3 is 14 amino acids long. CDR3 coding DNA: TGTGCCAGCAGTGAACTCGAGAGGTCCGGCGAGCAGTACTTC. It specifies CASSELERSGEQYF.

The chain couples TRBV7-3 to TRBJ2-1, with TRBD2 matching over 10 bases. CDR1 and CDR2 (germline): SGHTA, FQGTGA. The trim removed 7 bases at V and 2 bases at J, leaving 5 bases unmatched. The CDR3 consists of 15 residues. This chain's CDR3 is CASTEGLAAYNEQFF. In DNA form, the CDR3 reads TGTGCCAGCACCGAAGGACTAGCGGCCTACAATGAGCAGTTCTTC.

This chain joins TRBV30 and TRBJ1-2; tentative D call: TRBD1 (6 bases). V was clipped by 2 bases and J by 4 bases, with 14 bases between them. The CDR3 is 14 residues long. Germline V gene sequence: CDR1 GTSNPN, CDR2 SVGIG (reference sequence). CDR3 coding DNA: TGTGCCTGGAGTCCTCAGGGGTTGGGCTATGGCTACACCTTC. It translates to CAWSPQGLGYGYTF.

V is TRBV7-9 and J is TRBJ2-5, with TRBD2 matching 7 bases. Germline CDR1 reads SEHNR; CDR2 reads FQNEAQ (reference sequence). V dropped 1 base and J dropped 2; count of bases not matched to a gene: 1. The CDR3 is 14 residues long. CDR3 nucleotide sequence: TGTGCCAGCAGCTTAGGGGACTATCAAGAGACCCAGTACTTC. The encoded protein is CASSLGDYQETQYF.

V usage is TRBV9 and J usage is TRBJ2-3, with 15 nucleotides matching TRBD2. Germline CDR1 SGDLS, CDR2 YYNGEE. The ends lost 4 bases at V and 2 bases at J; junction bases unmatched: 8. This CDR3 region has 18 residues. CDR3 in DNA: TGTGCCAGCAGCATAGGACTAGCGGGAGGGCCGGACACAGATACGCAGTATTTT. Translation: CASSIGLAGGPDTDTQYF.

This chain links TRBV7-9 with TRBJ1-1; no clear D gene. From germline, CDR1 is SEHNR and CDR2 FQNEAQ (reference sequence). Between the trimmed V and J ends, which lost 3 bases and 3 bases, there was a span of 5 bases. The CDR3 runs to 12 residues. CDR3 nucleotides: TGTGCCAGCAGCTTCTCCGACACTGAAGCTTTCTTT. It yields the protein CASSFSDTEAFF.

Remarks on this clone: Other DNA variants within this sample encode the same CDR3. The chain has TRBV6-1 and TRBJ1-2; TRBD1 is a possible D gene (5 bases). Trimming took off 4 bases at V and 2 bases at J, with 11 bases between the two ends. Germline V lookup: CDR1 MNHNS, CDR2 SASEGT. The CDR3 has 14 amino acids. CDR3 coding DNA: TGTGCCAGCAGTGTTGGGGGAGGCAACTATGGCTACACCTTC. Its protein is CASSVGGGNYGYTF.

As for this clone: This sample includes further DNA sequences coding for the same CDR3. The CDR3 DNA is TGTGCCAGTAGTCCCAACCAGGTCTCTCTGAGGTACTTC. Translation gives CASSPNQVSLRYF. This chain links TRBV6-5 with TRBJ2-7, with D hard to call. The V end lost 9 bases, the J end lost 12 bases, and 24 bases lay between the germline ends. Germline CDR1 MNHEY, CDR2 SVGAGI. This CDR3 is built from 13 residues.

CDR3 nucleotide sequence: TGTGCCAGCAGCTTGGAGGGCAGGGAGGACTATGGCTACACCTTC. Translation gives CASSLEGREDYGYTF. The chain joins TRBV5-4 to TRBJ1-2, with D possibly matching TRBD1 (5 bases). Trimming took 0 bases from V and 3 from J, leaving 12 bases between them. Germline values: CDR1 SGHNT, CDR2 YYREEE (reference sequence). The CDR3 covers 15 residues.